This T cell receptor (beta chain) was found in a study of beta chain features in type 1 diabetes. Broader study findings: Any HLA-type effect on TCRB rearrangement remained unresolved here.

There are a few counts of this clone. Its antigen is unknown. The study reverse transcribed the entire isolated RNA, so it sequenced expressed TCRB transcripts. TCRdb's copy holds only in-frame clones and misses some; the assay was immunoSEQ multiplex PCR. This table holds some 220,000 clones, 11% found once. The CDR3 has 15 residues. Germline loops: CDR1 SGHTA, CDR2 FQGNSA. J gave up 6 bases and V 4 bases, and 7 bases lay outside the gene matches. The J gene is TRBJ2-2, the V gene TRBV7-2; TRBD1 matches 8 bases. Sequenced: central memory CD4+ T cells from blood. This receptor was identified in a man between 18 and 29 years old in good health. The CDR3 coding sequence is TGTGCCAGCAGCTCCGGACAGGGACGGGCCGGGGAGCTGTTTTTT. Its protein product is CASSSGQGRAGELFF.